The entry below describes one T cell receptor beta chain. Its target is unknown. The CDR3 consists of 15 residues. CDR1 and CDR2 (germline): MNHNS, SASEGT. Trimming removed 4 bases from V and 0 bases from J; junction bases left unmatched: 1. The sample comes from a study of cytomegalovirus exposure and HLA in healthy donors. Study information: A prior analysis found 95 million to 140 million unique TCR beta sequences from 150 million to 200 million T cells.

With 60 Vbeta and 13 Jbeta primers, the PCR was carried out. Produced via immunoSEQ multiplex PCR; TCRdb's table is partial and in-frame only. The sample shows about 120,000 clones, approximately 81% of them seen only once. General study points: Only CMV serostatus was available as immune exposure information. Follow-up analysis seemed to connect common viral pathogens with several of the most significant clusters identified. In an earlier analysis, about 87% or about 30%: the productive usage of most TCR beta V segments.

The rearrangement uses TRBV6-1 and TRBJ2-3; the match to TRBD2 covers 10 bases. What was sequenced was PBMCs. This clonotype was sampled from a young man in good health and CMV-seropositive. As DNA, the CDR3 is TGTGCCAGCAGTGTGACTAGCGGGAGCACAGATACGCAGTATTTT. This sequence encodes CASSVTSGSTDTQYF.